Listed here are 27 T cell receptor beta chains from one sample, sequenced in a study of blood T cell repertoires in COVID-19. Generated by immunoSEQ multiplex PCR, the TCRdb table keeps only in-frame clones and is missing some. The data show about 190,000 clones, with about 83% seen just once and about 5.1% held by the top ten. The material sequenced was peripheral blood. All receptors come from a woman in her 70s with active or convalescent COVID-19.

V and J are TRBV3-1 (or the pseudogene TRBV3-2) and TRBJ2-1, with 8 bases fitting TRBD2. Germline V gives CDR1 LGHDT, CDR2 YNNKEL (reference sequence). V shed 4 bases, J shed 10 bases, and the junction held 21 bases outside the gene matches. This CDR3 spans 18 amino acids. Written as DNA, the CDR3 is TGTGCCAGCAGCCGACGCGGGGGTAGCGGGACCGAAACTACAGAGCAGTTCTTC. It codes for CASSRRGGSGTETTEQFF.

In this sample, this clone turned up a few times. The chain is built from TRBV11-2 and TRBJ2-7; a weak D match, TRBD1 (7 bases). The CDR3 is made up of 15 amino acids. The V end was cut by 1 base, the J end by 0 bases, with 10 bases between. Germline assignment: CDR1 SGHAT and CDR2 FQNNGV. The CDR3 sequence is CASSLGRGPSYEQYF. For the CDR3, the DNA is TGTGCCAGCAGCTTAGGGAGGGGGCCCTCCTACGAGCAGTACTTC.

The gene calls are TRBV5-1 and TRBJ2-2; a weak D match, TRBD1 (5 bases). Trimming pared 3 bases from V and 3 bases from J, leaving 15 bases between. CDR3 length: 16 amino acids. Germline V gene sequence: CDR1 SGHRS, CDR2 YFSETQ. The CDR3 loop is CASSSGIVGDTGELFF. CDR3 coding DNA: TGCGCCAGCAGCTCAGGGATAGTAGGAGACACCGGGGAGCTGTTTTTT.

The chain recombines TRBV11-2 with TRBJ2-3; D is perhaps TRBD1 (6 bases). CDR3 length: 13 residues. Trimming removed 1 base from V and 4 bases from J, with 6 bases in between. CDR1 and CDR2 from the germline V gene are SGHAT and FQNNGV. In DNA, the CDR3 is TGTGCCAGCAGCTTAGGACAGGCAGATACGCAGTATTTT. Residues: CASSLGQADTQYF.

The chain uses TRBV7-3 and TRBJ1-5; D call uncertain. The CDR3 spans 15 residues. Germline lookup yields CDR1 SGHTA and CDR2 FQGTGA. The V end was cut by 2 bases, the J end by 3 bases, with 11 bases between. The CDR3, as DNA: TGTGCCAGCAGCTTAGCCCCGGGTCCCAATCAGCCCCAGCATTTT. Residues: CASSLAPGPNQPQHF.

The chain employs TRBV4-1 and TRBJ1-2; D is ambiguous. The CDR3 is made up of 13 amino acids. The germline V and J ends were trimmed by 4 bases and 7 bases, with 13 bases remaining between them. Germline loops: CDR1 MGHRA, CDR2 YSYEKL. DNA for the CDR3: TGCGCCAGCAGCCCCCGTGCGGCCGGTGGCTACACCTTC. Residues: CASSPRAAGGYTF.

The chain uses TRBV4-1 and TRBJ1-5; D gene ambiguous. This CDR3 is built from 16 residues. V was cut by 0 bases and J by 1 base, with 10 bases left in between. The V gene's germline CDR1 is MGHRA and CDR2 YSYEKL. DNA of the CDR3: TGCGCCAGCAGCCAAGAAGGTCGCGGGAGCAATCAGCCCCAGCATTTT. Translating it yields CASSQEGRGSNQPQHF.

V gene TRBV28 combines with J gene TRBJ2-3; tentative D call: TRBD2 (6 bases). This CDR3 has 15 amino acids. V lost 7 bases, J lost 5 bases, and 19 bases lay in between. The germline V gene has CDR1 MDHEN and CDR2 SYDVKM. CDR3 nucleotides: TGTGCCAGCAAGGGAGGCACCACTGGGAGAGATACGCAGTATTTT. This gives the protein CASKGGTTGRDTQYF. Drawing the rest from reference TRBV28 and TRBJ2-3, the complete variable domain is DVKVTQSSRYLVKRTGEKVFLECVQDMDHENMFWYRQDPGLGLRLIYFSYDVKMKEKGDIPEGYSVSREKKERFSLILESASTNQTSMYLCASKGGTTGRDTQYFGPGTRLTVL.

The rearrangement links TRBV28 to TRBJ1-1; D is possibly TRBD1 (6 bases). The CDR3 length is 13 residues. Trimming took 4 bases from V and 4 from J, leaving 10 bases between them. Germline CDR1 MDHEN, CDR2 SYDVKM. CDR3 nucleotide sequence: TGTGCCAGCAGTTCAGGGGTTTTCACTGAAGCTTTCTTT. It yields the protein CASSSGVFTEAFF.

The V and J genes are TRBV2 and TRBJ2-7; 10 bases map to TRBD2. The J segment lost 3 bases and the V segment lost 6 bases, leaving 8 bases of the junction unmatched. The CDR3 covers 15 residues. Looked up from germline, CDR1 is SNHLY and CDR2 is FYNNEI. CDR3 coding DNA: TGTGCCAGCAGGCCCTCTAGCGGGAGATTCTACGAGCAGTACTTC. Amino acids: CASRPSSGRFYEQYF.

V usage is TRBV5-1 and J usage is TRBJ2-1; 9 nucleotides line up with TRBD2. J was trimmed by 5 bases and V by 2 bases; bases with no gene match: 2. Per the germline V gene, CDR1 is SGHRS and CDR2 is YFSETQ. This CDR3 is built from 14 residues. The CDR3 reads CASSFAGGNNEQFF. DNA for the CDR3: TGCGCCAGCAGCTTTGCGGGAGGGAACAATGAGCAGTTCTTC.

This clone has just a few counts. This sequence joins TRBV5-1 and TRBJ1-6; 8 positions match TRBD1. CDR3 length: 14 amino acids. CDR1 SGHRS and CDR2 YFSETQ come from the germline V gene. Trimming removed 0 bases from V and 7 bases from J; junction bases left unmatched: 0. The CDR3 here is CASSLGTGNSPLHF. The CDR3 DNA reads TGCGCCAGCAGCTTGGGGACAGGGAATTCACCCCTCCACTTT. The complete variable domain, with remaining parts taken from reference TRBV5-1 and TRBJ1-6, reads KAGVTQTPRYLIKTRGQQVTLSCSPISGHRSVSWYQQTPGQGLQFLFEYFSETQRNKGNFPGRFSGRQFSNSRSEMNVSTLELGDSALYLCASSLGTGNSPLHFGNGTRLTVT.

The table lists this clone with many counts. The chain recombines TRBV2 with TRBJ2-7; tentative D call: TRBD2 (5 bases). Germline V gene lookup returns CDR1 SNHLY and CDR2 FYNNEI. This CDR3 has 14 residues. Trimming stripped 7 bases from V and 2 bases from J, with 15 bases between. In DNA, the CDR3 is TGTGCCAGCAATTATAAAGCGGCCACCTACGAGCAGTACTTC. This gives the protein CASNYKAATYEQYF.

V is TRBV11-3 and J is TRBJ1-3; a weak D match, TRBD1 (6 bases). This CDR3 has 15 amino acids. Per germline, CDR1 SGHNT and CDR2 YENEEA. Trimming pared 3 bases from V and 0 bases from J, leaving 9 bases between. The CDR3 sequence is CASSLDSFSGNTIYF. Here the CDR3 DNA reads TGTGCCAGCAGCTTGGACAGCTTCTCTGGAAACACCATATATTTT.

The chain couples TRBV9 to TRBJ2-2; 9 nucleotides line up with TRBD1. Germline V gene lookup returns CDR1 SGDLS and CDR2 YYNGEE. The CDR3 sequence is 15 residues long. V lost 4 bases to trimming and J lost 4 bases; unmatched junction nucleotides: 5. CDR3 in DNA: TGTGCCAGCAGCATACAGGGGGCGGGCACCGGGGAGCTGTTTTTT. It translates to CASSIQGAGTGELFF.

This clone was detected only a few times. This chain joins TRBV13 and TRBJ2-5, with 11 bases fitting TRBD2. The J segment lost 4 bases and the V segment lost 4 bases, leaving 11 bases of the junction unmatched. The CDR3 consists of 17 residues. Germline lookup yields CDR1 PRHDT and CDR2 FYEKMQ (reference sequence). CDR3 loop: CASSSATSGRVGETQYF. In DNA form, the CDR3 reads TGTGCCAGCAGCTCAGCTACTAGCGGGAGAGTAGGAGAGACCCAGTACTTC.

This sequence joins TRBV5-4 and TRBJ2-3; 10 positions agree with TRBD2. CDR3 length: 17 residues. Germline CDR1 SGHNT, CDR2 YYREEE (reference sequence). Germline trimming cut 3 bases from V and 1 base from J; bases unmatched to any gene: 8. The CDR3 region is CASSSSGRGRGTDTQYF. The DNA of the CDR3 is TGTGCCAGCAGCTCTAGCGGGAGAGGAAGGGGCACAGATACGCAGTATTTT.

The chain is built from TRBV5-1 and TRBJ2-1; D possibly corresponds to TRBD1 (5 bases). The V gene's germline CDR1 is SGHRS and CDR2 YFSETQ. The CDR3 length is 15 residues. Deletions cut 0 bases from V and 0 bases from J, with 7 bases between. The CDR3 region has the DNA TGCGCCAGCAGCTTGGCAGGGCGCTCCTACAATGAGCAGTTCTTC. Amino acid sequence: CASSLAGRSYNEQFF.

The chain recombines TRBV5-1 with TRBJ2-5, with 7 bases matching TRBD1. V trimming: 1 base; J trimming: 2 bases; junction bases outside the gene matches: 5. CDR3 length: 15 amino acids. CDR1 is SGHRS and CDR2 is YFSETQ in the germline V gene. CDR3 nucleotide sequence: TGCGCCAGCAGCTTGATGGGACAGCGACAAGAGACCCAGTACTTC. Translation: CASSLMGQRQETQYF.

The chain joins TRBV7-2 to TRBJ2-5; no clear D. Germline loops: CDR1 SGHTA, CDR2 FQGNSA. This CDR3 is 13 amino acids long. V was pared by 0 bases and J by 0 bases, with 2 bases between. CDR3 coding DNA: TGTGCCAGCAGCTTAGCCTACCAAGAGACCCAGTACTTC. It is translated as CASSLAYQETQYF.

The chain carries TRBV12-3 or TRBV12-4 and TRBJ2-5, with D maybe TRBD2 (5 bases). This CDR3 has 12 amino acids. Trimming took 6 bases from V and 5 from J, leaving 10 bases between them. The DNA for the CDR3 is TGTGCCAGCAGCCACACTAGTGAGACCCAGTACTTC. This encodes CASSHTSETQYF.

This chain's CDR3 is CASSPRQRLAKNIQYF. The CDR3 nucleotides read TGTGCCAGCAGCCCGAGACAGAGACTAGCCAAAAACATTCAGTACTTC. V is TRBV5-8 and J is TRBJ2-4, with a possible D match to TRBD1 (5 bases). Germline values: CDR1 SGHTS, CDR2 YDEGEE. V lost 4 bases and J lost 0, with 14 bases in between. CDR3 length: 16 residues. Looking up the rest from reference TRBV5-8 and TRBJ2-4 gives the full variable domain: EAGVTQSPTHLIKTRGQQATLRCSPISGHTSVYWYQQALGLGLQFLLWYDEGEERNRGNFPPRFSGRQFPNYSSELNVNALELEDSALYLCASSPRQRLAKNIQYFGAGTRLSVL.

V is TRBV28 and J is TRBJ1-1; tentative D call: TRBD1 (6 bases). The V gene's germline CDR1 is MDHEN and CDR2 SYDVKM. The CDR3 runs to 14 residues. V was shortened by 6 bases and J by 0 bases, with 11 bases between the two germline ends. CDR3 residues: CASSLTGMNTEAFF. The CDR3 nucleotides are TGTGCCAGCAGCCTCACAGGGATGAACACTGAAGCTTTCTTT.

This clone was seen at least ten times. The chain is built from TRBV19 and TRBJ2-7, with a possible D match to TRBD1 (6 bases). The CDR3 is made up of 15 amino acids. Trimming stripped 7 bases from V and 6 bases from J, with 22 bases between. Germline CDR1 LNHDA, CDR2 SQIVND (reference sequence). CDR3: CASTGVVRGSSEQYF. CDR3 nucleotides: TGTGCCAGTACAGGGGTCGTCAGAGGGTCTAGCGAGCAGTACTTC.

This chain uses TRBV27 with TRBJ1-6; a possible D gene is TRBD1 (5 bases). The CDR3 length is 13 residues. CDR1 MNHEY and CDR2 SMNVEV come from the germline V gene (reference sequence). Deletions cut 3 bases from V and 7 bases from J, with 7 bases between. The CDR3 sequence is CASSLGRNSPLHF. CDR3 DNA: TGTGCCAGCAGTTTGGGGCGGAATTCACCCCTCCACTTT.

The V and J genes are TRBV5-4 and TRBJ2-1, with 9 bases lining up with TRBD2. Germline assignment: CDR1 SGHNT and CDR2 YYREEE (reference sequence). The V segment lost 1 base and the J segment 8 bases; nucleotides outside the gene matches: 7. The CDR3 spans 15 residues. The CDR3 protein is CASSLWTSDGDEQFF. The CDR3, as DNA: TGTGCCAGCAGCTTGTGGACTAGCGATGGAGATGAGCAGTTCTTC. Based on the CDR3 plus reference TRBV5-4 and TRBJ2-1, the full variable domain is ETGVTQSPTHLIKTRGQQVTLRCSSQSGHNTVSWYQQALGQGPQFIFQYYREEENGRGNFPPRFSGLQFPNYSSELNVNALELDDSALYLCASSLWTSDGDEQFFGPGTRLTVL.

CDR3 sequence (DNA): TGTGCCAGCTCACCAGCCGGGATCAACACTGAAGCTTTCTTT. Its protein product is CASSPAGINTEAFF. The chain uses TRBV18 and TRBJ1-1; D call uncertain. The germline gives CDR1 KGHSH, CDR2 LQKENI. This CDR3 has 14 amino acids. The V and J ends lost 2 bases and 2 bases respectively, with 9 bases between them.